This entry describes one T cell receptor beta chain. CDR3 length: 17 amino acids. Per germline, CDR1 LNHNV and CDR2 YYDKDF (reference sequence). Trimming cost V 5 bases and J 0 bases, with 18 bases left between them. In the original workflow: Researchers report that nucleated cell counts were estimated from reference gene primer amplification. Clones were read by immunoSEQ multiplex PCR, and TCRdb kept only the in-frame ones, dropping some. V and J calls and clone size are copied from that table; D and trimming were computed from the DNA. This repertoire shows about 140,000 clones, about 77% found once; its top ten account for more than 8.5%. This sample was taken from a study of blood T cell repertoires in COVID-19. In the study overall: The cDNA or gDNA used as material had been derived from T cells, B-cell-depleted T cells, or PBMCs.

The sequenced sample consisted of peripheral blood. The V call is TRBV15, the J call TRBJ2-3, with D tentatively TRBD2 (6 bases). The TCR sequence derives from a woman aged 50 to 60 with active or convalescent COVID-19. CDR3 loop: CATSGGFGGASTDTQYF. DNA of the CDR3: TGTGCCACCAGCGGTGGGTTTGGCGGGGCTAGCACAGATACGCAGTATTTT. Drawing the rest from reference TRBV15 and TRBJ2-3, the complete variable domain is DAMVIQNPRYQVTQFGKPVTLSCSQTLNHNVMYWYQQKSSQAPKLLFHYYDKDFNNEADTPDNFQSRRPNTSFCFLDIRSPGLGDTAMYLCATSGGFGGASTDTQYFGPGTRLTVL.